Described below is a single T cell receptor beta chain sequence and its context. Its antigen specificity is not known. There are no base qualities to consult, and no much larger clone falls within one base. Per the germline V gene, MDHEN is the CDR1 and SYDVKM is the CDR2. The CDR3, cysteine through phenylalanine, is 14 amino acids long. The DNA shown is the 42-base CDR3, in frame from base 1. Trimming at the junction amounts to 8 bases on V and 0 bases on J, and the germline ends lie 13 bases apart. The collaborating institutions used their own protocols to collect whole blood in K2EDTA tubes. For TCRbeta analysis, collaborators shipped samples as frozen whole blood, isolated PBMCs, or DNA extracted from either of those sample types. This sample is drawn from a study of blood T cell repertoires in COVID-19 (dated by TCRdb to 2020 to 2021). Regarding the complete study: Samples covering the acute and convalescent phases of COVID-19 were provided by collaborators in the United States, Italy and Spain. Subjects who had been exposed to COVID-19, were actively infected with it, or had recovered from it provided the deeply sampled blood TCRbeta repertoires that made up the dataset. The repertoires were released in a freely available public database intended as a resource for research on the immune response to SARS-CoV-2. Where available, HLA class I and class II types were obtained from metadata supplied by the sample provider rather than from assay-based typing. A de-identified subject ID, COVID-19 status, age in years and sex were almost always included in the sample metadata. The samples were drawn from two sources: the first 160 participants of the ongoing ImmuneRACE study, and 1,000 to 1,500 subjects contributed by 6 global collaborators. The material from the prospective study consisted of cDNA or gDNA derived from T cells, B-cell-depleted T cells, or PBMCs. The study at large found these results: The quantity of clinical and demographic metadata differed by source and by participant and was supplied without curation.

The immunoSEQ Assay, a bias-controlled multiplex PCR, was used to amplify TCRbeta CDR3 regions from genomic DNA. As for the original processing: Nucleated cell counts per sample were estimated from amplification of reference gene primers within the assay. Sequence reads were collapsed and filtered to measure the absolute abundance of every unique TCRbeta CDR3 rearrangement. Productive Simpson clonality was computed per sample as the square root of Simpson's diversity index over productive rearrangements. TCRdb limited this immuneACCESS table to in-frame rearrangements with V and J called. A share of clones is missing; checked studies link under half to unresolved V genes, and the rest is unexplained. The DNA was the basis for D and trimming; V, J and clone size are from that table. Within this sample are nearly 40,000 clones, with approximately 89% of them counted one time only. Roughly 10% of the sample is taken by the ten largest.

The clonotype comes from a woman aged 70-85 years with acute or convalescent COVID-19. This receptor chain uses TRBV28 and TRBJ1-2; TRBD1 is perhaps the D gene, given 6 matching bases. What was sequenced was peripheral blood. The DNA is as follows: TGTGCCAGCTCGGGGGGCGCACCTAACTATGGCTACACCTTC. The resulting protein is CASSGGAPNYGYTF.